These 13 T cell receptor beta chains came from one sample sequenced in a study of blood T cell repertoires in COVID-19. Here immunoSEQ multiplex PCR was the method, and the copy in TCRdb shows in-frame clones only, minus some. This repertoire shows about 190,000 clones, 88% found once; its top ten account for around 1.2%. Sequenced: peripheral blood. The receptors derive from a man younger than 45 with acute or convalescent COVID-19.

The CDR3 sequence: CSVEELTEVETQYF. The CDR3 coding sequence is TGCAGCGTTGAAGAGTTGACAGAAGTAGAGACCCAGTACTTC. This chain connects TRBV29-1 to TRBJ2-5, with D possibly matching TRBD1 (5 bases). Germline assignment: CDR1 SQVTM and CDR2 ANQGSEA. V was clipped by 0 bases and J by 4 bases, with 12 bases between them. The CDR3 runs to 14 residues. Full variable domain (rest looked up from reference TRBV29-1 and TRBJ2-5): SAVISQKPSRDICQRGTSLTIQCQVDSQVTMMFWYRQQPGQSLTLIATANQGSEATYESGFVIDKFPISRPNLTFSTLTVSNMSPEDSSIYLCSVEELTEVETQYFGPGTRLLVL.

The chain links TRBV30 to TRBJ2-2; 14 bases are a match to TRBD2. This CDR3 comprises 19 residues. The V and J ends lost 5 bases and 0 bases, in that order; junction bases with no gene match: 11. CDR1 is GTSNPN and CDR2 is SVGIG in the germline V gene (reference sequence). DNA for the CDR3: TGTGCCTGGGGTCTCGGGACTAGCGGGAGTCTCACGAACACCGGGGAGCTGTTTTTT. Encoded protein: CAWGLGTSGSLTNTGELFF.

This clone was counted between two and nine times. The chain carries TRBV4-1 and TRBJ1-5, with a weak D call TRBD1 (5 bases). Trimming took off 0 bases at V and 6 bases at J, with 12 bases between the two ends. CDR3 length: 15 amino acids. Germline assignment: CDR1 MGHRA and CDR2 YSYEKL. CDR3 in DNA: TGCGCCAGCAGCCAAGATGGGAGGGGACCTCAGCCCCAGCATTTT. It is translated as CASSQDGRGPQPQHF.

The chain carries TRBV5-1 and TRBJ1-1; D is uncertain. This CDR3 is 14 amino acids long. The V end was cut by 4 bases, the J end by 1 base, with 11 bases between. Germline V CDR1 and CDR2: SGHRS, YFSETQ. The CDR3, as DNA: TGCGCCAGCAGCCCCACAACACAGAACACTGAAGCTTTCTTT. As protein: CASSPTTQNTEAFF.

This sequence joins TRBV5-1 and TRBJ1-6, with 9 nucleotides matching TRBD1. Germline values: CDR1 SGHRS, CDR2 YFSETQ. CDR3 length: 19 residues. V lost 0 bases and J lost 3; bases outside the gene matches: 10. The CDR3: CASSLESGTGSYYNSPLHF. CDR3 DNA sequence: TGCGCCAGCAGCTTGGAGTCGGGGACAGGGTCATACTATAATTCACCCCTCCACTTT.

This chain links TRBV28 with TRBJ1-6, with D unclear. Germline V gene lookup returns CDR1 MDHEN and CDR2 SYDVKM. This CDR3 spans 15 amino acids. V was cut by 6 bases and J by 10 bases, with 19 bases left in between. The CDR3 DNA reads TGTGCCAGCAGCCGCCGGGAGGTCTATGCATCACCCCTCCACTTT. Its translation: CASSRREVYASPLHF. Together with reference TRBV28 and TRBJ1-6, the CDR3 gives the full variable domain: DVKVTQSSRYLVKRTGEKVFLECVQDMDHENMFWYRQDPGLGLRLIYFSYDVKMKEKGDIPEGYSVSREKKERFSLILESASTNQTSMYLCASSRREVYASPLHFGNGTRLTVT.

The genes are TRBV11-1 and TRBJ2-7, with 10 nucleotides matching TRBD2. The CDR3 is made up of 16 amino acids. Germline values: CDR1 SGHAT, CDR2 FQDESV (reference sequence). Trimming removed 5 bases from V and 6 bases from J; junction bases left unmatched: 13. The CDR3 region is CASSPRFLAGVREQYF. The CDR3 DNA follows: TGTGCCAGCAGCCCAAGGTTTCTAGCGGGAGTTCGCGAGCAGTACTTC.

This sequence joins TRBV5-1 and TRBJ2-1; a possible D gene is TRBD2 (6 bases). The V gene lost 7 bases and the J gene lost 7 bases, with 18 bases spanning the gap. The CDR3 is 14 amino acids. Germline V gene sequence: CDR1 SGHRS, CDR2 YFSETQ. Here the CDR3 reads CASHEVGGFNEQFF. CDR3 coding DNA: TGCGCCAGCCACGAGGTGGGGGGATTTAATGAGCAGTTCTTC.

The chain is built from TRBV20-1 and TRBJ1-4, with D perhaps matching TRBD1 (5 bases). Germline V gene data show CDR1 as DFQATT and CDR2 as SNEGSKA (reference sequence). The CDR3 has 14 amino acids. Trimming pared 3 bases from V and 5 bases from J, leaving 13 bases between. CDR3 loop: CSASDWGRNEKLFF. For the CDR3, the DNA is TGCAGTGCTAGTGACTGGGGGAGGAATGAAAAACTGTTTTTT.

The chain has TRBV10-2 and TRBJ2-6, with unresolved D. The CDR3 has 13 residues. With 7 bases removed from V and 4 bases from J, the gap between germline ends came to 8 bases. In germline, CDR1 is WSHSY, CDR2 SAAADI. The CDR3 here is CASTVVGANVLTF. The CDR3 DNA follows: TGCGCCAGCACCGTTGTAGGGGCCAACGTCCTGACTTTC.

V gene TRBV28 combines with J gene TRBJ1-3; 9 bases map to TRBD1. Germline CDR1 is MDHEN and CDR2 is SYDVKM. The CDR3 is made up of 15 amino acids. The trim removed 4 bases at V and 6 bases at J, leaving 7 bases unmatched. This CDR3 reads CASSSWDRATNTIYF. In nucleotides, the CDR3 is TGTGCCAGCAGTTCCTGGGACAGGGCCACAAACACCATATATTTT.

This chain connects TRBV2 to TRBJ1-2; D perhaps matches TRBD1 (6 bases). The CDR3 is 12 residues long. CDR1 and CDR2 from the germline V gene are SNHLY and FYNNEI. Trimming shortened V by 3 bases and J by 4 bases, and 6 bases separated the two germline ends. The DNA for the CDR3 is TGTGCCAGCAGTGAGACAGGCTATGGCTACACCTTC. As protein: CASSETGYGYTF.

This clone was seen only once. This sequence joins TRBV12-3 or TRBV12-4 and TRBJ2-3; D unclear. The CDR3 is made up of 13 amino acids. Deletions cut 3 bases from V and 4 bases from J, with 8 bases between. The chain's CDR3 is CASSFQVSDTQYF. The DNA for the CDR3 is TGTGCCAGCAGTTTCCAGGTTTCAGATACGCAGTATTTT.